Reported below is one T cell receptor (beta chain). Its cognate antigen is unknown. The sample belongs to a study of cytomegalovirus exposure and HLA in healthy donors. Study-wide points: Further analysis was carried out later, and it showed several of the most significant clusters appearing linked to common viral pathogens. High specificity and sensitivity for cytomegalovirus status were reported for the classifier. Later work showed greater clonal expansion in HLA-associated TCR beta chains than in equally common others.

Primers included in the PCR were 60 Vbeta and 13 Jbeta primers. Profiling relied on immunoSEQ multiplex PCR, and the TCRdb table lists in-frame clones only, not all of them. The profile shows some 150,000 clones, 70% to 80% of them singletons. The ends were cut back, 0 bases at V and 3 bases at J, with 10 bases in the middle. The CDR3 has 14 amino acids. Germline CDR1 and CDR2: SGDLS and YYNGEE. The sample was PBMCs. The V gene is TRBV9, the J gene TRBJ2-7; weak D call: TRBD2 (6 bases). This clonotype was obtained from a man aged 25-40 years in good health and CMV-seropositive. The CDR3 nucleotides read TGTGCCAGCAGCGTAGGGGGAGGAAACTACGAGCAGTACTTC. Encoded protein: CASSVGGGNYEQYF.